What follows are 8 T cell receptor beta chains derived from one specimen sequenced in a study of T-cell memory formation after mild COVID-19. TCRdb itself ran the 5' RACE reads through MiXCR, one entry per CDR3 protein. Among about 60,000 distinct CDR3 sequences listed, approximately 12% were seen once. The sequenced sample consisted of PBMCs or a T cell subset sorted from them (not recorded which). Receptors originate from a man aged 18 to 29 who had mild COVID-19 (a few samples of this study predate the infection). Cell type and time point are not known.

V is TRBV5-6 and J is TRBJ2-7; weak D call: TRBD2 (6 bases). Germline V gene sequence: CDR1 SGHDT, CDR2 YYEEEE. The V gene lost 7 bases and the J gene lost 6 bases, with 20 bases spanning the gap. The CDR3 is 14 amino acids. This CDR3 is CASRIAGTPGEQYF. The CDR3 DNA reads as TGTGCCAGCCGAATAGCCGGGACTCCCGGCGAGCAGTACTTC.

The rearrangement uses TRBV6-2 or TRBV6-3 and TRBJ2-1; no clear D. Germline V gene sequence: CDR1 MNHEY, CDR2 SVGEGT. This CDR3 region has 11 residues. Trimming took off 0 bases at V and 9 bases at J, with 3 bases between the two ends. As DNA, the CDR3 is TGTGCCAGCAGTTACTCGGGTGAGCAGTTCTTC. This encodes CASSYSGEQFF.

The rearrangement joins TRBV10-2 to TRBJ2-1, with TRBD2 as a possible D gene (6 bases). Germline V gene sequence: CDR1 WSHSY, CDR2 SAAADI. V was cut by 6 bases and J by 9 bases, with 18 bases left in between. This CDR3 contains 14 residues. CDR3 sequence reads: CASREGNTLSEQFF. The CDR3 DNA follows: TGCGCCAGCAGGGAGGGTAATACCCTTAGTGAGCAGTTCTTC.

The rearrangement links TRBV30 to TRBJ2-7; D gene uncertain. Trimming stripped 2 bases from V and 6 bases from J, with 14 bases between. The CDR3 contains 13 residues. Per the germline V gene, CDR1 is GTSNPN and CDR2 is SVGIG (reference sequence). CDR3 DNA sequence: TGTGCCTGGAGTAGAGAGGTGAGGACCGAGCAGTACTTC. Encoded protein: CAWSREVRTEQYF.

This clonotype was counted ten times or more. This chain joins TRBV9 and TRBJ2-1; perhaps TRBD2 as D (5 bases). The germline V gene encodes CDR1 SGDLS and CDR2 YYNGEE. Trimming pared 7 bases from V and 8 bases from J, leaving 10 bases between. The CDR3 extends over 11 amino acids. In nucleotides, the CDR3 is TGTGCCAGCGGTCGGGGTTATGAGCAGTTCTTC. Translated: CASGRGYEQFF.

The gene calls are TRBV7-3 and TRBJ1-6, with 12 bases that match TRBD1. V trimming: 5 bases; J trimming: 9 bases; junction bases outside the gene matches: 5. This CDR3 has 15 amino acids. Germline values: CDR1 SGHTA, CDR2 FQGTGA. The CDR3 sequence is CASSLRDRGLSPLHF. In DNA, the CDR3 is TGTGCCAGCAGCCTCCGGGACAGGGGGCTTTCACCCCTCCACTTT.

The chain is built from TRBV5-1 and TRBJ2-7; D is possibly TRBD1 or TRBD2 (5 bases each). V lost 5 bases and J lost 6, with 15 bases in between. This CDR3 region has 13 residues. Per germline, CDR1 SGHRS and CDR2 YFSETQ. CDR3 loop: CASRGQGEGEQYV. The DNA for the CDR3 is TGCGCCAGCAGAGGGCAGGGAGAAGGCGAGCAGTACGTC.

The chain joins TRBV11-2 to TRBJ2-1; TRBD2 matches 9 bases. Trimming cost V 3 bases and J 3 bases; bases outside gene matches: 3. CDR1 is SGHAT and CDR2 is FQNNGV in the germline V gene. The CDR3 is made up of 15 amino acids. CDR3 coding DNA: TGTGCCAGCAGCTTGGGACTAGCAGACTACAATGAGCAGTTCTTC. Translating it yields CASSLGLADYNEQFF.